Each of the 27 T cell receptor beta chains below was sequenced from the same sample in a study of blood T cell repertoires in COVID-19. This table comes from immunoSEQ multiplex PCR, and its TCRdb copy is limited to in-frame clones, with some not included. Found here are fewer than 70,000 clones, 80% to 95% of them singletons; the top ten hold around 4.3%. Sequences were obtained from peripheral blood. These TCRs come from a man aged 50 to 60 with active COVID-19.

This clone was seen only once. The V gene is TRBV19, the J gene TRBJ2-1; D is perhaps TRBD2 (6 bases). Germline V gene data show CDR1 as LNHDA and CDR2 as SQIVND (reference sequence). Trimming removed 3 bases at V and 3 bases at J, with 21 bases between. The CDR3 covers 18 residues. CDR3 in DNA: TGTGCCAGTAGTATTCTTGGGGGGTCACCGACGAACTACAATGAGCAGTTCTTC. Translated: CASSILGGSPTNYNEQFF.

J is TRBJ1-2 and V is TRBV6-5; the match to TRBD1 covers 12 bases. Per germline, CDR1 MNHEY and CDR2 SVGAGI. Losses at the gene ends were 2 bases for V and 10 bases for J; bases not matched to a gene: 2. This CDR3 is built from 13 residues. The DNA for the CDR3 is TGTGCCAGCAGTTACGGGACAGGGGGCGACTACACCTTC. It yields the protein CASSYGTGGDYTF.

This chain links TRBV5-1 with TRBJ2-6; 9 bases are shared with TRBD1. Per germline, CDR1 SGHRS and CDR2 YFSETQ. V dropped 2 bases and J dropped 4; count of bases not matched to a gene: 4. CDR3 length: 16 residues. CDR3 residues: CASSLQGAVGANVLTF. In DNA, the CDR3 is TGCGCCAGCAGCTTACAGGGGGCGGTGGGGGCCAACGTCCTGACTTTC.

V gene TRBV12-3 or TRBV12-4 combines with J gene TRBJ2-7; D may be TRBD2 (5 bases). CDR3 length: 13 residues. The germline V and J ends were trimmed by 2 bases and 1 base, with 6 bases remaining between them. The CDR3 DNA reads TGTGCCAGCAGTTTACGGGGTTCCTACGAGCAGTACTTC. It codes for CASSLRGSYEQYF.

This CDR3 is CATSREGANTRRIDTQYF. The CDR3 region has the DNA TGTGCCACCAGCAGAGAAGGAGCGAACACCCGCCGTATAGATACGCAGTATTTT. V gene TRBV15 combines with J gene TRBJ2-3; D ambiguous. Trimming pared 0 bases from V and 5 bases from J, leaving 21 bases between. The CDR3 is made up of 18 amino acids. CDR1 LNHNV and CDR2 YYDKDF come from the germline V gene (reference sequence). Combining the CDR3 with reference TRBV15 and TRBJ2-3 gives the whole variable domain DAMVIQNPRYQVTQFGKPVTLSCSQTLNHNVMYWYQQKSSQAPKLLFHYYDKDFNNEADTPDNFQSRRPNTSFCFLDIRSPGLGDTAMYLCATSREGANTRRIDTQYFGPGTRLTVL.

Only a few counts were recorded for this clone. This chain connects TRBV6-5 to TRBJ1-2; 7 bases align to TRBD1. J lost 4 bases, V lost 5 bases, and 7 bases had no gene match. The germline CDR1 and CDR2 sequences are MNHEY and SVGAGI. The CDR3 totals 14 residues. The CDR3 coding sequence is TGTGCCAGCAGTCAGGGGGAGGTTGGCTATGGCTACACCTTC. This translates into CASSQGEVGYGYTF.

The genes are TRBV2 and TRBJ1-4; D remains ambiguous. Trimming stripped 1 base from V and 5 bases from J, with 11 bases between. The germline gives CDR1 SNHLY, CDR2 FYNNEI. The CDR3 runs to 15 residues. The CDR3 here is CASSEVESSNEKLFF. The CDR3 nucleotides are TGTGCCAGCAGTGAAGTGGAGTCAAGCAATGAAAAACTGTTTTTT.

This chain uses TRBV5-1 with TRBJ2-6; TRBD1 might be the D (7 bases). Germline-derived CDR1 and CDR2 are SGHRS and YFSETQ. CDR3 length equals 18 residues. The germline V and J ends were trimmed by 0 bases and 3 bases, with 16 bases remaining between them. The CDR3 is CASSLDGAGGYGANVLTF. CDR3 DNA sequence: TGCGCCAGCAGCTTGGACGGGGCAGGGGGGTATGGGGCCAACGTCCTGACTTTC.

V and J are TRBV12-1 and TRBJ2-7; TRBD2 is the table's D call, not checked against the DNA. TRBV12-1 counts as a pseudogene. The CDR3 has 16 residues. The CDR3 here is CASSFPLGAGVYEQYF. In DNA, the CDR3 is TGTGCCAGCAGCTTCCCCCTCGGGGCGGGAGTCTACGAGCAGTACTTC.

This sequence joins TRBV27 and TRBJ1-2; 7 bases fit TRBD1. The junction had 7 bases not matched to a gene; V was cut back by 4 bases and J by 2 bases. The CDR3 consists of 15 residues. The germline CDR1 and CDR2 sequences are MNHEY and SMNVEV (reference sequence). CDR3 in amino acids: CASSSYRGSNYGYTF. The CDR3 DNA sequence: TGTGCCAGCAGTTCCTACAGGGGCTCAAACTATGGCTACACCTTC.

This rearrangement joins TRBV4-2 to TRBJ2-1; weak D call: TRBD2 (5 bases). There are 17 residues in the CDR3. V was clipped by 2 bases and J by 1 base, with 15 bases between them. The germline V gene has CDR1 LGHNA and CDR2 YNFKEQ. CDR3 nucleotides: TGTGCCAGCAGCCAATATAGGGCGGGTCGGTCCTACAATGAGCAGTTCTTC. This codes for CASSQYRAGRSYNEQFF.

The chain carries TRBV11-3 and TRBJ2-7, with D possibly TRBD2 on 5 matching bases. The V gene lost 1 base and the J gene lost 0 bases, with 19 bases spanning the gap. This CDR3 is built from 18 residues. The germline V gene encodes CDR1 SGHNT and CDR2 YENEEA. The CDR3 loop reads CASSLALLLAGSSYEQYF. The CDR3 region has the DNA TGTGCCAGCAGCTTAGCTCTACTCCTCGCGGGTAGCTCCTACGAGCAGTACTTC.

The V and J genes are TRBV2 and TRBJ2-1; D unresolved. The germline gives CDR1 SNHLY, CDR2 FYNNEI. V was shortened by 7 bases and J by 9 bases, with 19 bases between the two germline ends. The CDR3 runs 14 residues. The DNA for the CDR3 is TGTGCCAGCATGGCGGTCCCGGGTGTGAGTGAGCAGTTCTTC. Its translation: CASMAVPGVSEQFF.

The chain's CDR3 is CASSAGGTGHQPQHF. The DNA of the CDR3 is TGTGCCAGCAGCGCCGGCGGGACAGGACATCAGCCCCAGCATTTT. V usage is TRBV9 and J usage is TRBJ1-5, with 8 bases matching TRBD1. The V segment lost 3 bases and the J segment 5 bases; nucleotides outside the gene matches: 7. CDR3 length: 15 amino acids. CDR1 SGDLS and CDR2 YYNGEE come from the germline V gene.

The chain couples TRBV20-1 to TRBJ2-1; 10 nucleotides match TRBD1. Germline trimming cut 3 bases from V and 7 bases from J; bases unmatched to any gene: 9. The CDR3 extends over 15 amino acids. Germline V gene data show CDR1 as DFQATT and CDR2 as SNEGSKA (reference sequence). The CDR3 sequence is CSASDRQGASNEQFF. CDR3 sequence (DNA): TGCAGTGCTAGTGACCGACAGGGGGCGTCTAATGAGCAGTTCTTC.

Comment on this clone: Other DNA sequences in the sample encode the same CDR3. V and J are TRBV27 and TRBJ2-1, with 15 bases matching TRBD2. Germline-derived CDR1 and CDR2 are MNHEY and SMNVEV (reference sequence). Trimming took 2 bases from V and 10 from J; bases not matched to a gene: 3. The CDR3 consists of 15 residues. This CDR3 is CASSLRTSGRDEQFF. Here the CDR3 DNA reads TGTGCCAGCAGTTTACGGACTAGCGGGAGGGACGAGCAGTTCTTC.

The rearrangement joins TRBV7-9 to TRBJ1-6; 10 bases are shared with TRBD1. V trimming: 5 bases; J trimming: 9 bases; junction bases outside the gene matches: 10. The length of the CDR3 is 16 residues. Germline-derived CDR1 and CDR2 are SEHNR and FQNEAQ (reference sequence). The CDR3 DNA reads as TGTGCCAGCAGCCCCCCGGGACAGGGGATAGGTTCACCCCTCCACTTT. This sequence encodes CASSPPGQGIGSPLHF. The whole variable domain, remainder taken from reference TRBV7-9 and TRBJ1-6, is DTGVSQNPRHKITKRGQNVTFRCDPISEHNRLYWYRQTLGQGPEFLTYFQNEAQLEKSRLLSDRFSAERPKGSFSTLEIQRTEQGDSAMYLCASSPPGQGIGSPLHFGNGTRLTVT.

This chain connects TRBV12-3 or TRBV12-4 to TRBJ1-2; D gene unclear. Between the trimmed V and J ends, which lost 1 base and 4 bases, there was a span of 4 bases. This CDR3 region has 12 residues. CDR3 DNA sequence: TGTGCCAGCAGTTTAGGGCCCTATGGCTACACCTTC. Translation: CASSLGPYGYTF.

The chain has TRBV28 and TRBJ1-1; D remains ambiguous. This CDR3 has 14 amino acids. Trimming removed 2 bases from V and 3 bases from J, with 10 bases in between. CDR1 is MDHEN and CDR2 is SYDVKM in the germline V gene. As DNA, the CDR3 is TGTGCCAGCAGTTTAAACATACAGCACACTGAAGCTTTCTTT. This translates into CASSLNIQHTEAFF. The full variable domain, in which reference TRBV28 and TRBJ1-1 provide the parts outside the CDR3, is DVKVTQSSRYLVKRTGEKVFLECVQDMDHENMFWYRQDPGLGLRLIYFSYDVKMKEKGDIPEGYSVSREKKERFSLILESASTNQTSMYLCASSLNIQHTEAFFGQGTRLTVV.

This clone has a single count. The rearrangement uses TRBV5-1 and TRBJ1-1; D call uncertain. Germline values: CDR1 SGHRS, CDR2 YFSETQ. CDR3 length: 16 residues. V lost 0 bases to trimming and J lost 1 base, with 13 bases between them. This CDR3 is CASSLGMSQKNTEAFF. DNA for the CDR3: TGCGCCAGCAGCTTGGGAATGTCACAAAAGAACACTGAAGCTTTCTTT. The full variable domain, rest sourced from reference TRBV5-1 and TRBJ1-1, is KAGVTQTPRYLIKTRGQQVTLSCSPISGHRSVSWYQQTPGQGLQFLFEYFSETQRNKGNFPGRFSGRQFSNSRSEMNVSTLELGDSALYLCASSLGMSQKNTEAFFGQGTRLTVV.

The J gene is TRBJ2-3, the V gene TRBV27, with 10 nucleotides matching TRBD2. With 5 bases clipped from V and 4 bases from J, the junction kept 9 bases outside the gene matches. In germline, CDR1 is MNHEY, CDR2 SMNVEV (reference sequence). The CDR3 totals 16 residues. The CDR3 region has the DNA TGTGCCAGCAGTCCACCTAGCGGGAGACGGGCAGATACGCAGTATTTT. This gives the protein CASSPPSGRRADTQYF.

The CDR3 loop is CASSWPSGSEVDEQFF. The CDR3 bases are TGTGCCAGCAGCTGGCCCTCAGGTTCTGAAGTTGATGAGCAGTTCTTC. J is TRBJ2-1 and V is TRBV5-5; no clear D gene. The CDR3 sequence is 16 residues long. With 3 bases removed from V and 8 bases from J, the gap between germline ends came to 21 bases. In germline, CDR1 is SGHKS, CDR2 YYEKEE (reference sequence). The full variable domain, completed using reference TRBV5-5 and TRBJ2-1, is DAGVTQSPTHLIKTRGQQVTLRCSPISGHKSVSWYQQVLGQGPQFIFQYYEKEERGRGNFPDRFSARQFPNYSSELNVNALLLGDSALYLCASSWPSGSEVDEQFFGPGTRLTVL.

The rearrangement joins TRBV6-5 to TRBJ2-1, with 10 bases lining up with TRBD2. J gave up 7 bases and V 6 bases, and 9 bases lay outside the gene matches. The CDR3 totals 15 residues. Germline loops: CDR1 MNHEY, CDR2 SVGAGI. The CDR3 region is CASRTGLAAPNEQFF. The CDR3 nucleotides are TGTGCCAGCAGGACTGGACTAGCGGCCCCAAATGAGCAGTTCTTC.

The chain links TRBV3-1 (or the pseudogene TRBV3-2) to TRBJ2-7, with D possibly matching TRBD2 (6 bases). The length of the CDR3 is 17 residues. The ends were cut back, 0 bases at V and 3 bases at J, with 18 bases in the middle. Germline V gene lookup returns CDR1 LGHDT and CDR2 YNNKEL (reference sequence). CDR3 sequence reads: CASSQEDNSGPYYEQYF. The CDR3 coding sequence is TGTGCCAGCAGCCAAGAAGATAATAGCGGTCCCTACTACGAGCAGTACTTC.

The V and J genes are TRBV9 and TRBJ2-7; 7 nucleotides match TRBD1. The V and J ends lost 3 bases and 0 bases, in that order; junction bases with no gene match: 9. CDR3 length: 16 residues. Germline CDR1 is SGDLS and CDR2 is YYNGEE. CDR3 sequence reads: CASSGTGAESSYEQYF. The CDR3, as DNA: TGTGCCAGCAGCGGAACAGGGGCTGAAAGCTCCTACGAGCAGTACTTC.

The chain recombines TRBV7-2 with TRBJ1-1; no clear D. V lost 5 bases, J lost 4 bases, and 14 bases lay in between. The length of the CDR3 is 14 residues. In germline, CDR1 is SGHTA, CDR2 FQGNSA. The CDR3 bases are TGTGCCAGCAGCATACTATCGGTGGGCACTGAAGCTTTCTTT. It yields the protein CASSILSVGTEAFF.

The CDR3 protein is CASITTGQPYEQYF. In DNA form, the CDR3 reads TGTGCCAGCATTACGACAGGGCAACCCTACGAGCAGTACTTC. The rearrangement joins TRBV6-5 to TRBJ2-7, with 7 nucleotides matching TRBD1. CDR1 MNHEY and CDR2 SVGAGI come from the germline V gene. This CDR3 contains 14 residues. The V and J ends lost 7 bases and 2 bases, in that order; junction bases with no gene match: 8.